The present T cell receptor beta chain was sequenced within a study of T-cell memory formation after mild COVID-19 (dated by TCRdb to the early 2020s). For context, the study as a whole: TCR sequence clusters from the two donors were found to be largely donor specific. T-cell clones expanding and contracting after mild COVID-19 in two donors were tracked by longitudinal TCRalpha and TCRbeta repertoire sequencing. The cohort comprised two young, previously healthy adult volunteers, one female and one male. Results and caveats for the whole study, not just this receptor: Only a couple of mild cases were covered by the study, and larger cohorts that include severe cases with pre-infection samples were considered necessary. Contracting CD4+ clones appeared mostly in the CM and EM memory subsets, whereas CD8+ clones were enriched in EMRA. From day 15 to 85, contracting clones showed balanced CD4/CD8 phenotypes, whereas a second wave of clones that expanded from day 15 to 37 leaned towards CD4+. Whether the second-wave clones peaking on day 37 were SARS-CoV-2 specific was not confirmed. Some responding clones were found in pre-infection memory, which suggests that pre-existing cross-reactive memory T cells took part in the SARS-CoV-2 response.

This clonotype was counted only a few times. Its antigen is currently not known. The record has no base qualities; no much larger clone is one base away. PBMCs were isolated by Ficoll-Paque density gradient centrifugation. Sequencing instrument: Illumina NovaSeq 6000. TCRalpha and TCRbeta cDNA libraries were constructed by 5'RACE with constant-segment primers, with sample barcodes and unique molecular identifiers being introduced. Trizol reagent was used to extract RNA from every sample. Libraries were amplified in two PCR steps, with a second sample barcode and Illumina TruSeq adapters added in the second step. The libraries were sequenced on an Illumina NovaSeq using 2 x 150 bp paired-end reads. In the authors' own workflow: Demultiplexing of reads and collapsing into UMI-guided consensus sequences were performed with migec v1.2.7. Using mixcr v2.1.11, the UMI consensuses were aligned to TRA and TRB V and J templates and assembled into clonotypes. A clonotype was counted as expanded or contracted only when both edgeR and NoisET called the clonotype significant, with the noise models trained on biological replicates. For edgeR calls, a false discovery rate-adjusted p below 0.01 and a log2 fold-change threshold of 1 were applied. As an exploratory analysis of dynamics, PCA with hierarchical clustering was applied to max-normalized trajectories of the 1000 most abundant clonotypes. Each responding clone was given a CD4 or CD8 phenotype based on the CD4+ and CD8+ repertoires, which had been sequenced separately. TCRdb took the public reads, trimmed them with fastp at Q25, ran MiXCR for clone calling and kept in-frame beta chains. Rows merge per CDR3 protein into single entries with the most common DNA and genes. The V and J calls come from TCRdb's annotation, not from the publication. This sample holds around 260,000 distinct CDR3 sequences; 16% were observed only once. The ten largest clones capture over 20% of the sample.

The CDR3 numbers 13 residues from cysteine through phenylalanine. Only CDR3 DNA remains: 39 bases, in frame from the first base. Via the germline V gene, CDR1 is LGHNA and CDR2 YNFKEQ. V loses 9 bases of germline sequence and J loses 8 bases, and the interval between the two ends is 17 bases. The chain uses TRBV4-2 and TRBJ2-1, with TRBD1 perhaps the D gene, on 6 matching bases. Material for sequencing was PBMCs or a T cell subset sorted from them (not recorded which). The TCR comes from a young man who had mild COVID-19 (a few samples of this study predate the infection). The sample titles of this study are shuffled in the database, so cell type and time point are left out; the donor was told from shared clones. The CDR3 corresponds to CASRRQVRDEQFF. The sequenced DNA: TGTGCCAGTCGACGACAGGTCCGGGATGAGCAGTTCTTC.